These T cell receptor beta chains were read from a single sample in a study of shared clonotypes between healthy human individuals. Using immunoSEQ multiplex PCR, the repertoire was profiled, and TCRdb retains in-frame clones only, with some absent. The data contain around 2,000,000 clones, roughly 94% of them singletons. The material sequenced was naive CD4+ T cells sorted from blood. These receptors originate from a man aged 18 to 29 in good health. Both conserved end residues are part of each CDR3. Fields, in order: V gene, D gene, clone size, J gene, CDR3 protein, CDR3 DNA. The D gene is left open where the match is weak. Not every row has a clone size; where given, it reads once, few, many or a size class.

TRBV6-4,.,.,TRBJ2-1,CASRAHSEGAYNEQFF,TGTGCCAGCAGAGCTCACTCAGAGGGCGCCTACAATGAGCAGTTCTTC
TRBV4-3,TRBD1,.,TRBJ1-6,CASSLGTVNSPLHF,TGCGCCAGCAGCCTTGGGACAGTCAATTCACCCCTCCACTTT
TRBV6-5,.,.,TRBJ2-1,CASRIGDEQFF,TGTGCCAGCAGGATAGGTGATGAGCAGTTCTTC
TRBV6-1,TRBD1,.,TRBJ1-2,CASSVTGTNYGYTF,TGTGCCAGCAGTGTGACAGGGACTAACTATGGCTACACCTTC
TRBV6-1,.,.,TRBJ1-1,CASSEGFRYTEAFF,TGTGCCAGCAGTGAAGGGTTTCGCTACACTGAAGCTTTCTTT
TRBV6-4,.,once,TRBJ1-6,CASSRRPGDSPLHF,TGTGCCAGCAGTCGGCGGCCGGGGGACTCACCCCTCCACTTT
TRBV5-1,.,.,TRBJ2-2,CASRSPGDNTGELFF,TGCGCCAGCAGATCGCCCGGGGACAACACCGGGGAGCTGTTTTTT
TRBV2,TRBD2,.,TRBJ2-3,CASIAGVGTQYF,TGTGCCAGCATAGCGGGGGTGGGTACGCAGTATTTT
TRBV30,.,.,TRBJ2-7,CAWSRGHEQYF,TGTGCCTGGAGTCGGGGACACGAGCAGTACTTC
TRBV18,TRBD1,.,TRBJ1-2,CASSATEHRGYGYTF,TGTGCCAGCTCGGCCACAGAGCACAGGGGCTATGGCTACACCTTC
TRBV5-1,.,.,TRBJ2-2,CASGLSVPNTGELFF,TGCGCCAGCGGCCTGTCGGTTCCGAACACCGGGGAGCTGTTTTTT
TRBV19,TRBD1,once,TRBJ2-7,CASRLGTGGSEQYF,TGTGCCAGTAGGCTAGGGACAGGGGGCTCCGAGCAGTACTTC
TRBV6-5,.,.,TRBJ1-2,CASGRGADIVYGYTF,TGTGCCAGCGGGAGGGGGGCCGACATCGTCTATGGCTACACCTTC
TRBV4-1,.,.,TRBJ1-6,CASAGDRLNSPLHF,TGCGCCAGCGCCGGGGATCGTTTGAATTCACCCCTCCACTTT
TRBV28,TRBD1,.,TRBJ1-2,CASSLPTGVGYGYTF,TGTGCCAGCAGTTTACCCACAGGGGTAGGCTATGGCTACACCTTC
TRBV2,.,.,TRBJ2-7,CASSRGYEQYF,TGTGCCAGCAGCCGAGGGTACGAGCAGTACTTC
TRBV5-4,.,.,TRBJ1-6,CASSRIGRDGNSPLHF,TGTGCCAGCAGCAGGATCGGGCGGGACGGCAATTCACCCCTCCACTTT
TRBV28,.,.,TRBJ2-6,CASTSGGTVVSGANVLTF,TGTGCCAGCACATCAGGGGGGACAGTCGTCTCTGGGGCCAACGTCCTGACTTTC
TRBV7-7,.,.,TRBJ2-3,CASSFRESDTQYF,TGTGCTAGCAGCTTTCGGGAGTCAGATACGCAGTATTTT
TRBV27,.,few,TRBJ2-7,CASSLERSSYEQYF,TGTGCCAGCAGTTTAGAGCGGAGCTCCTACGAGCAGTACTTC
TRBV5-4,.,.,TRBJ2-5,CASSTPGGGPQETQYF,TGTGCCAGCAGCACCCCCGGCGGCGGGCCCCAAGAGACCCAGTACTTC
TRBV5-1,TRBD1,.,TRBJ2-1,CASSLVGGVEQFF,TGCGCCAGCAGCTTAGTAGGGGGCGTTGAGCAGTTCTTC
TRBV6-6,.,.,TRBJ1-2,CASSYSIDSGSYGYTF,TGTGCCAGCAGTTACTCGATTGACAGCGGTAGTTATGGCTACACCTTC
TRBV2,.,once,TRBJ2-1,CASSEGGVGNEQFF,TGTGCCAGCAGTGAAGGGGGGGTTGGGAATGAGCAGTTCTTC
TRBV10-3,.,.,TRBJ2-7,CAISENQSYEQYF,TGTGCCATCAGTGAGAATCAGTCCTACGAGCAGTACTTC
TRBV9,.,.,TRBJ2-3,CASSVAPSATDTQYF,TGTGCCAGCAGCGTAGCGCCTAGCGCTACAGATACGCAGTATTTT
TRBV5-5,TRBD1,once,TRBJ1-2,CASSLEQGSYGYTF,TGTGCCAGCAGCTTGGAACAGGGGAGCTATGGCTACACCTTC
TRBV6-6,TRBD1,.,TRBJ1-4,CASSRGQFFNEKLFF,TGTGCCAGCAGTCGGGGACAGTTTTTTAATGAAAAACTGTTTTTT
TRBV7-2,TRBD2,.,TRBJ2-1,CASSRPGTSGTNEQFF,TGTGCCAGCAGCCGCCCCGGGACTAGTGGAACCAATGAGCAGTTCTTC
TRBV6-5,TRBD2,.,TRBJ2-5,CASSYSSREGLETQYF,TGTGCCAGCAGTTACTCTTCGCGGGAGGGCCTGGAGACCCAGTACTTC
TRBV12-5,.,.,TRBJ2-2,CASGLKRDTGELFF,TGTGCTAGTGGTTTGAAACGAGACACCGGGGAGCTGTTTTTT
TRBV27,.,few,TRBJ1-6,CASSLGGAYNSPLHF,TGTGCCAGCAGTTTAGGGGGGGCCTATAATTCACCCCTCCACTTT
TRBV5-1,.,.,TRBJ2-6,CASRELSGANVLTF,TGCGCCAGCAGGGAGTTATCTGGGGCCAACGTCCTGACTTTC
TRBV5-4,.,.,TRBJ2-7,CATFYLGVGTGEQYF,TGTGCCACCTTTTACTTAGGGGTGGGGACGGGCGAGCAGTACTTC
TRBV5-1,TRBD1,.,TRBJ1-1,CASSQGQGTEAFF,TGCGCCAGCAGCCAGGGACAGGGTACTGAAGCTTTCTTT
TRBV30,.,.,TRBJ1-1,CAWTLSWGSTEAFF,TGTGCCTGGACACTCTCATGGGGCTCAACTGAAGCTTTCTTT
TRBV6-1,.,.,TRBJ2-1,CASSLGNEQFF,TGTGCCAGCAGTTTAGGTAATGAGCAGTTCTTC
TRBV5-4,TRBD1,.,TRBJ1-2,CASSLRGRQGVPLYGYTF,TGTGCCAGCAGCTTGAGAGGACGACAGGGAGTCCCTCTATATGGCTACACCTTC
TRBV7-2,.,.,TRBJ1-2,CASSLGGAQNGYTF,TGTGCCAGCAGCTTAGGTGGGGCGCAGAATGGCTACACCTTC
TRBV30,.,once,TRBJ2-3,CAWSPISTDTQYF,TGTGCCTGGAGCCCTATTAGCACAGATACGCAGTATTTT
TRBV23-1,TRBD1,.,TRBJ1-6,CASILQGARSYNSPLHF,TGCGCCAGCATATTACAGGGGGCGCGTTCCTATAATTCACCCCTCCACTTT
TRBV30,.,.,TRBJ1-1,CAWSGWGGTEAFF,TGTGCCTGGAGTGGTTGGGGAGGCACTGAAGCTTTCTTT
TRBV23-1,.,.,TRBJ1-1,CARAPGGAVNTEAFF,TGCGCCAGAGCCCCGGGAGGGGCTGTCAACACTGAAGCTTTCTTT
TRBV4-1,TRBD2,.,TRBJ2-7,CASSPTPLSGGVSYEQYF,TGCGCCAGCAGCCCTACCCCCCTTAGCGGGGGGGTTTCCTACGAGCAGTACTTC
TRBV30,TRBD1,.,TRBJ1-2,CAWCAARGAVCTF,TGTGCCTGGTGTGCGGCCAGGGGGGCAGTCTGCACCTTC
TRBV7-9,TRBD1,.,TRBJ2-2,CASSQKGQWTNTGELFF,TGTGCCAGCAGCCAGAAGGGACAGTGGACGAACACCGGGGAGCTGTTTTTT
TRBV25-1,TRBD2,.,TRBJ2-1,CASSEYQREVDEQFF,TGTGCCAGCAGTGAATATCAGCGGGAGGTCGATGAGCAGTTCTTC
TRBV5-1,.,.,TRBJ1-3,CASSSVPSGSGNTIYF,TGCGCCAGCAGCTCAGTACCGTCGGGGTCAGGAAACACCATATATTTT
TRBV5-6,.,once,TRBJ1-3,CASSSTNF,TGTGCCAGCAGCTCCACGAATTTT
TRBV5-4,TRBD1,.,TRBJ1-2,CASSLRQGPNYGYTF,TGTGCCAGCAGCTTAAGACAGGGTCCTAACTATGGCTACACCTTC
TRBV7-8,TRBD1,once,TRBJ2-7,CASSLATPGQGYEQYF,TGTGCCAGCAGCTTAGCCACCCCGGGACAGGGGTACGAGCAGTACTTC
TRBV4-3,.,.,TRBJ1-4,CASSRTGMAEKLFF,TGCGCCAGCAGCCGCACAGGGATGGCCGAAAAACTGTTTTTT
TRBV5-8,.,.,TRBJ2-4,CASSSNRAWDIQYF,TGTGCCAGCAGCTCGAACAGGGCGTGGGACATTCAGTACTTC
TRBV25-1,.,once,TRBJ2-5,CASSPDSETQYF,TGTGCCAGCAGCCCTGACAGCGAGACCCAGTACTTC
TRBV30,.,.,TRBJ2-5,CAWSPGEASKGETQYF,TGTGCCTGGAGCCCGGGAGAAGCGTCTAAGGGGGAGACCCAGTACTTC
TRBV14,TRBD1,.,TRBJ1-5,CASSGAGQEDSNQPQHF,TGTGCCAGCAGCGGGGCCGGACAGGAGGATAGCAATCAGCCCCAGCATTTT
TRBV18,TRBD1,.,TRBJ1-3,CASSPTGSPNSGNTIYF,TGTGCCAGCTCACCGACAGGGTCGCCTAACTCTGGAAACACCATATATTTT
TRBV7-2,TRBD2,once,TRBJ2-7,CASSLVTSGIGEQYF,TGTGCCAGCAGCTTAGTCACTAGCGGGATTGGAGAGCAGTACTTC